The entry below gives a single TCR beta chain sequence along with its context. The antigen it recognizes is unknown. Qualities for individual bases were not recorded, and no much larger clone is one base off. The Qiagen DNeasy kit was used to extract genomic DNA both from unsorted PBMCs and from the negatively selected CD4+ and CD8+ fractions. TCR beta CDR3 regions were amplified by immunoSEQ multiplex PCR using primers annealing to V and J segments. A synthetic immune receptor repertoire was used to minimize amplification bias, and remaining bias was computationally removed after sequencing. For the original study's pipeline: Custom Python scripts were used to quantify repertoire diversity as the Shannon entropy index. Unsorted, CD4+ and CD8+ repertoires were analyzed separately, except in combined analyses where CD4+ and CD8+ sequences were merged in silico. A clone was considered expanded if an increase in frequency of at least 2-fold after treatment relative to C1D1 was found, and a pseudocount of 0.5 was applied to clones undetected at baseline. Singleton clones were defined as clones with 0 or 1 copy at C1D1, and non-singleton clones were defined as clones with 2 or more copies. By matching protein sequences in sorted samples from the same patient, clones expanded in unsorted samples were annotated as CD4+, CD8+ or unknown. Wilcoxon tests were applied to paired samples to test diversity changes from C1D1 to C4D1. What TCRdb holds here is the immuneACCESS table cut down to in-frame rearrangements. Part of the clones is not present; checked against another copy, under half of the missing clones reflect an unresolved V gene, and the others are unexplained. V, J and clone size are those of that table, while D and trimming were read from the DNA. The sample yields about 64,000 clones; around 94% were counted once. 8% of the sample is held by the ten biggest clonotypes.

The sample originates from a study of PD-1 blockade in classical Hodgkin lymphoma (TCRdb year 2020). Regarding the study in general: Nivolumab dosing was 3 mg/kg intravenously every 2 weeks, continuing until either disease progression or unacceptable toxicity. The study used CyTOF and TCR beta sequencing to define a peripheral blood immune signature of response to PD-1 blockade in classical Hodgkin lymphoma. Beyond this particular receptor, the publication reports: The study was limited to a single clinical trial cohort, and causes of repertoire differences, possibly disease activity or prior therapy, remained undefined. Baseline diversity similar to that of newly diagnosed patients was observed in trial patients achieving complete response, whereas significantly lower diversity was observed in partial responders and progressors. Newly diagnosed patients were reported to have lower baseline TCR diversity than healthy donors, and relapsed/refractory patients were reported to have lower baseline TCR diversity still. Lower diversity was seen in patients whose nivolumab began less than 1 year after ASCT, and these patients were left out of later analyses so that immune reconstitution would not confound the results. A significant rise by C4D1 was seen in CD4+ but not CD8+ TCR diversity (p=0.0027 vs p=0.16), with the rise being most apparent in complete responders (p=0.02).

Including the terminal cysteine and phenylalanine, the CDR3 comprises 15 residues. The entry retains the CDR3 DNA only, 45 bases that are in frame from base 1. CDR1 and CDR2 are drawn from the germline V gene: SGHAT, FQNNGV. Unmatched junction bases come to 3, with V trimmed by 5 bases and J by 0 bases. The sample's time point label is to be understood as: cycle 4 day 1 (C4D1), after 5 to 7 weeks of nivolumab. Every trial patient had relapsed following autologous stem cell transplantation, and prior brentuximab vedotin exposure was what differed among cohorts A, B and C. The trial cohort included some 53 patients with relapsed/refractory classical Hodgkin lymphoma, and each patient had a best overall response of complete response, partial response or progressive disease. Trial patients were treated with single-agent nivolumab in the multi-cohort phase II CheckMate 205 trial. An independent review committee assessed best overall response by applying the 2007 International Working Group response criteria. PBMCs from the trial were collected at three points: immediately before nivolumab initiation (C1D1), and during therapy at cycle 2 day 1 and cycle 4 day 1. Peripheral blood was collected in 8 mL Vacutainer Cell Preparation Tubes, from which PBMCs were isolated by centrifugation and then cryopreserved.

The chain is encoded by TRBV11-2 joined to TRBJ2-1; 8 bases in the middle match TRBD2. The sample was peripheral blood mononuclear cells (PBMCs), taken before the fourth cycle of nivolumab. The source is a human donor with classical Hodgkin lymphoma. The nucleotide sequence reads as follows: TGTGCCAGCAGCGCAAGCGGGAGCTCCTACAATGAGCAGTTCTTC. It specifies CASSASGSSYNEQFF. The full variable domain, completed from the reference TRBV11-2 and TRBJ2-1 proteins outside the CDR3, reads EAGVAQSPRYKIIEKRQSVAFWCNPISGHATLYWYQQILGQGPKLLIQFQNNGVVDDSQLPKDRFSAERLKGVDSTLKIQPAKLEDSAVYLCASSASGSSYNEQFFGPGTRLTVL.